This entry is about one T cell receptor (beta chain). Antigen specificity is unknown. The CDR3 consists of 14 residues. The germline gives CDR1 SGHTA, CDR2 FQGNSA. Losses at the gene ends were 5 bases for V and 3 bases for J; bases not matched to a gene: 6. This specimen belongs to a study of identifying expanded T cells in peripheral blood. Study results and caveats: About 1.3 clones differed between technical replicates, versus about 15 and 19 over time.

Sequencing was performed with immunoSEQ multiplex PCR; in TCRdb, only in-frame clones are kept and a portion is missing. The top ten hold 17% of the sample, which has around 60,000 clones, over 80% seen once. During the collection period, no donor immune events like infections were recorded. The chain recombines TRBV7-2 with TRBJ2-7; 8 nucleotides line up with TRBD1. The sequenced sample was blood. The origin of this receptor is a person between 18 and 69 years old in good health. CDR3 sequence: CASSPGGRVYEQYV. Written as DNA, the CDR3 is TGTGCCAGCAGCCCAGGGGGCAGGGTCTACGAGCAGTACGTC.